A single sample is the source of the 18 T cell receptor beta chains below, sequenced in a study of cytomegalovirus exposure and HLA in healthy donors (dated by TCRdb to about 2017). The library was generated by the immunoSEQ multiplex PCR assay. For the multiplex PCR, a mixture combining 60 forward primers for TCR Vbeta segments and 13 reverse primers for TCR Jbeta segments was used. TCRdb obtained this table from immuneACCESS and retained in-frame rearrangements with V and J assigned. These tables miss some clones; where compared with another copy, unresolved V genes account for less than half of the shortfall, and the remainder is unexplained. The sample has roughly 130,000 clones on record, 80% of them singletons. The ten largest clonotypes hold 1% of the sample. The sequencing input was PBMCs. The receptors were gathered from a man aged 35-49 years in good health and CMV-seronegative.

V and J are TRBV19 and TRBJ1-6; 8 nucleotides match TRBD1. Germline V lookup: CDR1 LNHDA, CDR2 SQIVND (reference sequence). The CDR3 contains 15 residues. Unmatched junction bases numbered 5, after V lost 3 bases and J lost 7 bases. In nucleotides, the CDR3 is TGTGCCAGTAGTATGGCTACAGGGGGGAATTCACCCCTCCACTTT. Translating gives CASSMATGGNSPLHF.

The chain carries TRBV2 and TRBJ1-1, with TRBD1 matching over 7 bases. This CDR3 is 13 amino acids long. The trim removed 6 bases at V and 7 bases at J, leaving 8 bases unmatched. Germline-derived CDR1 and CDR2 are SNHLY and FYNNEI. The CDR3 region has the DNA TGTGCCAGCAGGTTCCAGGGGGGTGGTGAAGCTTTCTTT. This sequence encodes CASRFQGGGEAFF.

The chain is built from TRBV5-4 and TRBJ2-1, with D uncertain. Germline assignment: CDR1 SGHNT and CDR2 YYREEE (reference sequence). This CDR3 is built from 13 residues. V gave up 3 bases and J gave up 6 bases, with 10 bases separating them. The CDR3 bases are TGTGCCAGCAGCTCCCCCTGGGCCAATGAGCAGTTCTTC. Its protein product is CASSSPWANEQFF.

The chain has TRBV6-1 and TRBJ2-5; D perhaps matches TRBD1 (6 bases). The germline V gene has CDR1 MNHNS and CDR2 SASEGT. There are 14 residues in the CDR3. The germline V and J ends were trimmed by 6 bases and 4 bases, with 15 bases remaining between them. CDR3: CASRPRGSGETQYF. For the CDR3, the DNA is TGTGCCAGCAGGCCAAGGGGGTCGGGAGAGACCCAGTACTTC.

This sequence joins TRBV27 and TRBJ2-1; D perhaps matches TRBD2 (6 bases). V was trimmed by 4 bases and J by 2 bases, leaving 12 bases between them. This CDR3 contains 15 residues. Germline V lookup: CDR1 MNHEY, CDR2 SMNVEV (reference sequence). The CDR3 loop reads CASSSGTVTYNEQFF. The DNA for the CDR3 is TGTGCCAGCAGTTCCGGGACTGTGACCTACAATGAGCAGTTCTTC.

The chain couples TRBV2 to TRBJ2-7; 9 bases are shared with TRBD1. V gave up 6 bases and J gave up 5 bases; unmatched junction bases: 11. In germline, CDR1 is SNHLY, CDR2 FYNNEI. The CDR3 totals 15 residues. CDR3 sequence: CASSYRGQGWDEQYF. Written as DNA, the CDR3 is TGTGCCAGCAGCTACAGGGGACAGGGCTGGGACGAGCAGTACTTC.

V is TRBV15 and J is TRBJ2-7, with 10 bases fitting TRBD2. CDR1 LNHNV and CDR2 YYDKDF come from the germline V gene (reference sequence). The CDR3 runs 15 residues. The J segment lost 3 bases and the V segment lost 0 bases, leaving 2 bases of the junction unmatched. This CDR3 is CATSRELAGVYEQYF. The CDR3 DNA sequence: TGTGCCACCAGCAGAGAGCTAGCGGGAGTCTACGAGCAGTACTTC. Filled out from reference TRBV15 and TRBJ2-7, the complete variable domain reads DAMVIQNPRYQVTQFGKPVTLSCSQTLNHNVMYWYQQKSSQAPKLLFHYYDKDFNNEADTPDNFQSRRPNTSFCFLDIRSPGLGDTAMYLCATSRELAGVYEQYFGPGTRLTVT.

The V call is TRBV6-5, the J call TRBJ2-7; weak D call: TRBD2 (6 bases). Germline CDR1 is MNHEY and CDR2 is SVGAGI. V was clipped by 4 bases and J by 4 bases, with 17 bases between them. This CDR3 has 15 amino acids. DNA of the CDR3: TGTGCCAGCAGTTGGCGGGGCGGGATTGGTTACGAGCAGTACTTC. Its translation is CASSWRGGIGYEQYF.

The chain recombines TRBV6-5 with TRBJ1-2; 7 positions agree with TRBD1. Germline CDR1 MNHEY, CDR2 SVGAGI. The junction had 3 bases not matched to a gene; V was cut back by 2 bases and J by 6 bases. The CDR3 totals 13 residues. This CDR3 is CASSYRQGDGYTF. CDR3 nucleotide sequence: TGTGCCAGCAGTTACCGACAGGGCGATGGCTACACCTTC.

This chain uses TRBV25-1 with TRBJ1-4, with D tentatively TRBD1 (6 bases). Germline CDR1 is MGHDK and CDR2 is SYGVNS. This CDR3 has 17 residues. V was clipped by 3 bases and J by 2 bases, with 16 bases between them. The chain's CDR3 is CASSDPTTGSTNEKLFF. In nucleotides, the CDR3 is TGTGCCAGCAGTGATCCCACTACAGGGAGTACTAATGAAAAACTGTTTTTT.

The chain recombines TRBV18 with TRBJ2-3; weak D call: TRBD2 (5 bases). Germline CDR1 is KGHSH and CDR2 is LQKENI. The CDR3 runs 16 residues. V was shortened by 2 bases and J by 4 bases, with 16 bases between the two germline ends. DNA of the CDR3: TGTGCCAGCTCACCAAAGGACTCATCGATCGCAGATACGCAGTATTTT. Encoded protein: CASSPKDSSIADTQYF.

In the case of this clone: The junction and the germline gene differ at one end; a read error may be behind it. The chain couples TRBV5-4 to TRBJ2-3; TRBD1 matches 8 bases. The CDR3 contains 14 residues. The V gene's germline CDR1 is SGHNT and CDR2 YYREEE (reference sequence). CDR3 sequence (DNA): TGTGCCAGCAGCCTCGGACAGGGCACATATACGCAGTATTTT. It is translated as CASSLGQGTYTQYF.

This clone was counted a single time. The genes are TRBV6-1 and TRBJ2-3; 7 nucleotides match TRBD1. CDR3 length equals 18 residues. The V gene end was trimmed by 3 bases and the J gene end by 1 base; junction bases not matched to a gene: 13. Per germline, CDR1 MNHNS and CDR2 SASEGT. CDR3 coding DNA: TGTGCCAGCAGTGAGAATTCCGTGACAGGGATGGGCACAGATACGCAGTATTTT. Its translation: CASSENSVTGMGTDTQYF.

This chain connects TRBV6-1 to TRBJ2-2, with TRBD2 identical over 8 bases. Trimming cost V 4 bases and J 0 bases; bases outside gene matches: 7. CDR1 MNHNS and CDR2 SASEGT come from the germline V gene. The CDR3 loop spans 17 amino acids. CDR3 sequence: CASSGVSGIANTGELFF. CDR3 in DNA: TGTGCCAGCAGTGGGGTTAGCGGGATTGCGAACACCGGGGAGCTGTTTTTT.

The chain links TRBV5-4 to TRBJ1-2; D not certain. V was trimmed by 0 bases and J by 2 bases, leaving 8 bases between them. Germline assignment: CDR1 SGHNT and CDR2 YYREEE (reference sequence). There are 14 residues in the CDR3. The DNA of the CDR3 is TGTGCCAGCAGCTTGGTGGGCAGCAACTATGGCTACACCTTC. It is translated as CASSLVGSNYGYTF.

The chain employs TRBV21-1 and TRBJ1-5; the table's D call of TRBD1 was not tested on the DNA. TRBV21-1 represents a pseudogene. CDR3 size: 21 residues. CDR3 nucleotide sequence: TGTGCCAGCAGCAAAGGGTCGTGGGACAGGGATCGGCCTCACGGCGGTCAGCCCCAGCATTTT. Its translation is CASSKGSWDRDRPHGGQPQHF.

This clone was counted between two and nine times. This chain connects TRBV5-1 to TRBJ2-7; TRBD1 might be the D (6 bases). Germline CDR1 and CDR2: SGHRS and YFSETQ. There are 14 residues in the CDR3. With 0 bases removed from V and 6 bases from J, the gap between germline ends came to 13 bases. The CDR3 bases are TGCGCCAGCAGCTTGGCCCCAGGGGTGGTCGAGCAGTACTTC. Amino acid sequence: CASSLAPGVVEQYF. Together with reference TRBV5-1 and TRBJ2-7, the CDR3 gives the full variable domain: KAGVTQTPRYLIKTRGQQVTLSCSPISGHRSVSWYQQTPGQGLQFLFEYFSETQRNKGNFPGRFSGRQFSNSRSEMNVSTLELGDSALYLCASSLAPGVVEQYFGPGTRLTVT.

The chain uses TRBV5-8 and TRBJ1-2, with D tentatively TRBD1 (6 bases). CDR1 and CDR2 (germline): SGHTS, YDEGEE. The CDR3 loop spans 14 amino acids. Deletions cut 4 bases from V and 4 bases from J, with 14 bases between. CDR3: CASSRTAALYGYTF. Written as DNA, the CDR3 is TGTGCCAGCAGCCGGACAGCCGCGCTCTATGGCTACACCTTC.